The clone carrying this T cell receptor (beta chain) was observed a few times. The germline gives CDR1 GTSNPN, CDR2 SVGIG (reference sequence). The CDR3 is made up of 13 amino acids. Trimming took 1 base from V and 6 from J; bases not matched to a gene: 4. The sample comes from a study of T cells in Graves' hyperthyroidism and ophthalmopathy. The diagnostic basis comprised clinical symptoms, serum thyroxine and TRAb, thyroid ultrasound and orbital computed tomography. Researchers amplified the TCR beta CDR3 regions from RNA transcripts. RT-PCR in the first round (using the HTBI primer set) targeted the TCR CDR3. TCRdb re-derived calls from the multiplex PCR reads in MiXCR, one entry per CDR3 protein. The sample has a few hundred thousand distinct CDR3 sequences; around a fifth are singletons.

The chain is built from TRBV30 and TRBJ1-2, with 8 bases that match TRBD1. This TCR was recovered from a woman in her seventies with Graves' ophthalmopathy. Sequencing was done on a sample of blood. CDR3 DNA sequence: TGTGCCTGGAGTGCCGACAGGGGTCATGGCTACACCTTC. This translates into CAWSADRGHGYTF.